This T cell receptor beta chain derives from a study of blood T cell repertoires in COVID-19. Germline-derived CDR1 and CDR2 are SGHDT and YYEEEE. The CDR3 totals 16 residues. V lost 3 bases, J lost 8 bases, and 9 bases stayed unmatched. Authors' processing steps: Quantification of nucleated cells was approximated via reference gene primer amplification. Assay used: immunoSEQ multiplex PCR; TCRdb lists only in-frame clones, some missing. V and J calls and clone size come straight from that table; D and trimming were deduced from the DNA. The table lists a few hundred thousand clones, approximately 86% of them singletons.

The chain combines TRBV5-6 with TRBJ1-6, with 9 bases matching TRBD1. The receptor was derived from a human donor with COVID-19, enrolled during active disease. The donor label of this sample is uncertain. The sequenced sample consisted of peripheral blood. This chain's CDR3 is CASSSRRGTGYSPLHF. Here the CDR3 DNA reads TGTGCCAGCAGCTCGCGGCGGGGGACAGGGTATTCACCCCTCCACTTT.